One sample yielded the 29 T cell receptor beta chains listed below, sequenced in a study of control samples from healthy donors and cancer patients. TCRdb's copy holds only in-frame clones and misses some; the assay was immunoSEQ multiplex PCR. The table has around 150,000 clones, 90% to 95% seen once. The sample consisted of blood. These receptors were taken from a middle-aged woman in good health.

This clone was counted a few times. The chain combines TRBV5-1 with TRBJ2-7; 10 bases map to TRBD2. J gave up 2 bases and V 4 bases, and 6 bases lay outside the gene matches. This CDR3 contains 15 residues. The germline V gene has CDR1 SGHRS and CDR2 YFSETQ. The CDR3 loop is CASSTRLAGPYEQYF. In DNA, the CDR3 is TGCGCCAGCAGCACCAGACTAGCGGGCCCCTACGAGCAGTACTTC.

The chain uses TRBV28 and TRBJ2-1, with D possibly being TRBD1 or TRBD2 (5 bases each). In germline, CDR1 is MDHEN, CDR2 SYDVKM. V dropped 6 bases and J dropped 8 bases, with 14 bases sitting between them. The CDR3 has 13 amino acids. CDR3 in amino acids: CASSRGQGHEQFF. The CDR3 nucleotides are TGTGCCAGCAGCCGCGGGCAGGGTCATGAGCAGTTCTTC.

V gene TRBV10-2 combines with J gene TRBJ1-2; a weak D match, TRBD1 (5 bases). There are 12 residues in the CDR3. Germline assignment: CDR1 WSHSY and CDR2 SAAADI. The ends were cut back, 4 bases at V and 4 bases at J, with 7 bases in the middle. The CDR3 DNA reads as TGCGCCAGCAGTGGGCAGGGCTATGGCTACACCTTC. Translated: CASSGQGYGYTF.

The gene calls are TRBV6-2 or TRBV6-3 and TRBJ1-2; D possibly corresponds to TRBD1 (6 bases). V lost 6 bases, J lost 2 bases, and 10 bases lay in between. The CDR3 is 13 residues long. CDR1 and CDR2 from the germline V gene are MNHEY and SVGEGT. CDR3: CASSIDRNYGYTF. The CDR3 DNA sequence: TGTGCCAGCAGCATAGACAGGAACTATGGCTACACCTTC.

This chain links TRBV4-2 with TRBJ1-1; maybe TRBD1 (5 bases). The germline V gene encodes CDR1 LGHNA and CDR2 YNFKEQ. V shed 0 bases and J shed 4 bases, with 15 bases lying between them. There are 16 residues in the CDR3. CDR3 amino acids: CASSQDLSGRPTEAFF. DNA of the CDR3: TGTGCCAGCAGCCAAGATCTTTCAGGGCGGCCCACTGAAGCTTTCTTT.

The DNA for the CDR3 is TGTGCCAGCAGCTTCATGTTGGGGCCAGGGGGAACTGAAGCTTTCTTT. Encoded protein: CASSFMLGPGGTEAFF. The chain joins TRBV5-6 to TRBJ1-1, with TRBD1 matching over 7 bases. The CDR3 is made up of 16 amino acids. Germline CDR1 is SGHDT and CDR2 is YYEEEE. V dropped 2 bases and J dropped 5; count of bases not matched to a gene: 12. The full variable domain, in which reference TRBV5-6 and TRBJ1-1 provide the parts outside the CDR3, is DAGVTQSPTHLIKTRGQQVTLRCSPKSGHDTVSWYQQALGQGPQFIFQYYEEEERQRGNFPDRFSGHQFPNYSSELNVNALLLGDSALYLCASSFMLGPGGTEAFFGQGTRLTVV.

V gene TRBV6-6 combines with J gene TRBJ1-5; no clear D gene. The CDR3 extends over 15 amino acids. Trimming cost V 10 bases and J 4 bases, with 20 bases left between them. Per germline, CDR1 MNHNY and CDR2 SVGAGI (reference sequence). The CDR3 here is CATAVSRDTNQPQHF. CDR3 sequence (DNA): TGTGCCACCGCCGTCAGCCGGGATACAAATCAGCCCCAGCATTTT.

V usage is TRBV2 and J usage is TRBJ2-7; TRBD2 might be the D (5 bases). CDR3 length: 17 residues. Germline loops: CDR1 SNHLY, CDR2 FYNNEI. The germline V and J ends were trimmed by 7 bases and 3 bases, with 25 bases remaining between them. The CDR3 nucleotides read TGTGCCAGCATGGGGAGAGCTGCGTGGCAGGCGTTCTACGAGCAGTACTTC. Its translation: CASMGRAAWQAFYEQYF.

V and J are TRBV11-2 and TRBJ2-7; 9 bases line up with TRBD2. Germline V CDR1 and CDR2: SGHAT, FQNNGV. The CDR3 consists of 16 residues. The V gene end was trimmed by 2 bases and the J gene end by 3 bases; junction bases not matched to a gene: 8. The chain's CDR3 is CASSLRGGRGDYEQYF. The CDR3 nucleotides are TGTGCCAGCAGCTTACGTGGCGGGAGGGGAGACTACGAGCAGTACTTC.

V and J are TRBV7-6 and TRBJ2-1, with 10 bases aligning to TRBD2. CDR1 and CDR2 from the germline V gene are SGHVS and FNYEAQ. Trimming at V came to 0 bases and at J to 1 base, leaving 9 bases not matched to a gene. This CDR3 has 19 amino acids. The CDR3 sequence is CASSLAKREGPRSYNEQFF. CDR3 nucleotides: TGTGCCAGCAGCTTAGCGAAGCGGGAGGGCCCTCGGTCCTACAATGAGCAGTTCTTC.

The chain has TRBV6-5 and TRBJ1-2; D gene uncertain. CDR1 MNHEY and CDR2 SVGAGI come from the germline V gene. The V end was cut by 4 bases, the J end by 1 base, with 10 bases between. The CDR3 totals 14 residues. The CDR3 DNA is TGTGCCAGCAGTTTGAGGAGAGTTAACTATGGCTACACCTTC. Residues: CASSLRRVNYGYTF.

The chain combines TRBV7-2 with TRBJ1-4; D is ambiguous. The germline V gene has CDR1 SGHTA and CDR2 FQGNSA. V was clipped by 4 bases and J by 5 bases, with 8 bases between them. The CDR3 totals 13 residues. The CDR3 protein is CASSSLINEKLFF. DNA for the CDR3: TGTGCCAGCAGCTCATTAATCAATGAAAAACTGTTTTTT.

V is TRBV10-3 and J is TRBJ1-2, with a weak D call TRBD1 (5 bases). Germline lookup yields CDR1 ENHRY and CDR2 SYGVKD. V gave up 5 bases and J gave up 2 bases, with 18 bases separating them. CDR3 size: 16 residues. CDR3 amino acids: CAISRLDTEENYGYTF. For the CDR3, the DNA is TGTGCCATCAGTCGGTTGGACACGGAAGAAAACTATGGCTACACCTTC.

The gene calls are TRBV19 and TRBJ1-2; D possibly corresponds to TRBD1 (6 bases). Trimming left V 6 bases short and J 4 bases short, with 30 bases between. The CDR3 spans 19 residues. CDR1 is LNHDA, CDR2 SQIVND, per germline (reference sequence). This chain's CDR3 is CASRDPGGRHLGLIYGYTF. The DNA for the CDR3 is TGTGCCAGTAGGGACCCTGGGGGGCGACACCTTGGCTTGATCTATGGCTACACCTTC.

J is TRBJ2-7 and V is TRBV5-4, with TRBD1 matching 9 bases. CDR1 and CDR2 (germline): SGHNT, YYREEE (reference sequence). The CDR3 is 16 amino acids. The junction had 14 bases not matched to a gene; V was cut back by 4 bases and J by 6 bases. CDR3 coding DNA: TGTGCCAGCAGCCCCGGGACAGGGTCCCTCTACGGCGAGCAGTACTTC. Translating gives CASSPGTGSLYGEQYF.

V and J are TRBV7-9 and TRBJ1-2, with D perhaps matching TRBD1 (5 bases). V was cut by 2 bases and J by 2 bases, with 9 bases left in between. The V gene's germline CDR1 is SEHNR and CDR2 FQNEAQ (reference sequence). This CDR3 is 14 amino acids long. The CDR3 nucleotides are TGTGCCAGCAGCTTAACAGGCTTGAACTATGGCTACACCTTC. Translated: CASSLTGLNYGYTF. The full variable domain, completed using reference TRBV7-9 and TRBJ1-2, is DTGVSQNPRHKITKRGQNVTFRCDPISEHNRLYWYRQTLGQGPEFLTYFQNEAQLEKSRLLSDRFSAERPKGSFSTLEIQRTEQGDSAMYLCASSLTGLNYGYTFGSGTRLTVV.

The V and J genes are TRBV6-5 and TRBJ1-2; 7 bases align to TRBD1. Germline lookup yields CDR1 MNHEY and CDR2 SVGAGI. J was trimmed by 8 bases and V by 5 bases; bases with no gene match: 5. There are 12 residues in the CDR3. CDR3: CASSKTGRGYTF. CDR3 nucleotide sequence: TGTGCCAGCAGTAAGACAGGGAGAGGCTACACCTTC.

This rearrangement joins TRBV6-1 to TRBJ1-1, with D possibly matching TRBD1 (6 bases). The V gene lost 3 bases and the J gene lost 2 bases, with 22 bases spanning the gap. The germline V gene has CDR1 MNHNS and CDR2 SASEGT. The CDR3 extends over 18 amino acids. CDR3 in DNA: TGTGCCAGCAGTGAGTTTGGGGGCCTCCTGGATTTTAACACTGAAGCTTTCTTT. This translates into CASSEFGGLLDFNTEAFF.

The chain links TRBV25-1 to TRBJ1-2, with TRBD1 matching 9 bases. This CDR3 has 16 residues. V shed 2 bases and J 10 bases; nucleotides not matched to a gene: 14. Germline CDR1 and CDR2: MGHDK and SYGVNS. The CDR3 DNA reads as TGTGCCAGCAGTGAAAACCCCCGGGACAGGGTTGAGCTCTACACCTTC. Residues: CASSENPRDRVELYTF.

The CDR3 DNA reads as TGTGCCAGCAGTTACTCAGACAGAAGCCTCTATGGCTACACCTTC. Amino acid sequence: CASSYSDRSLYGYTF. The rearrangement links TRBV6-5 to TRBJ1-2; a possible D gene is TRBD1 (5 bases). This CDR3 contains 15 residues. In germline, CDR1 is MNHEY, CDR2 SVGAGI. The V gene lost 0 bases and the J gene lost 4 bases, with 12 bases spanning the gap.

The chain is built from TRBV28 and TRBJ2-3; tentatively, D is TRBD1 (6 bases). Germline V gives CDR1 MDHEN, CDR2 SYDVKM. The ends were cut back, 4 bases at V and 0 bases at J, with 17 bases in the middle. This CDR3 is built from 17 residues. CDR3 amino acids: CASSSPQGTMSTDTQYF. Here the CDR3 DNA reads TGTGCCAGCAGTTCCCCACAGGGCACGATGAGCACAGATACGCAGTATTTT.

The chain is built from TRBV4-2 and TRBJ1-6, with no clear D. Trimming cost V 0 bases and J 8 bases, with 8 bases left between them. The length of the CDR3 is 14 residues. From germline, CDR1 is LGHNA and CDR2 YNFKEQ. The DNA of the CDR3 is TGTGCCAGCAGCCAAGAGCCTAATGATTCACCCCTCCACTTT. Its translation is CASSQEPNDSPLHF.

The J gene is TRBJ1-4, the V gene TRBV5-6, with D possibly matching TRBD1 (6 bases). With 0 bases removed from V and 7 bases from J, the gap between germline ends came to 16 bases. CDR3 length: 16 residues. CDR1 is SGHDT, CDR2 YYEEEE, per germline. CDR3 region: CASSLASGQGTEKLFF. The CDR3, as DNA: TGTGCCAGCAGCTTGGCATCAGGGCAGGGGACTGAAAAACTGTTTTTT.

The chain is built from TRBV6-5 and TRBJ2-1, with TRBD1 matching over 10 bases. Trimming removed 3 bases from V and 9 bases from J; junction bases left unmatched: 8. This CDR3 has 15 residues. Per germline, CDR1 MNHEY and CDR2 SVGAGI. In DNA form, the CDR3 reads TGTGCCAGCAGTTATCGGAGGACAGGGGGAACTGAGCAGTTCTTC. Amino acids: CASSYRRTGGTEQFF.

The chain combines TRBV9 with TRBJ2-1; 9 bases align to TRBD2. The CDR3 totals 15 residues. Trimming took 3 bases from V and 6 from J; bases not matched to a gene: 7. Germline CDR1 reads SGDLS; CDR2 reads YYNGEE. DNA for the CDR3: TGTGCCAGCAGCGACAAGCGGGGGGCTCCCAATGAGCAGTTCTTC. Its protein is CASSDKRGAPNEQFF.

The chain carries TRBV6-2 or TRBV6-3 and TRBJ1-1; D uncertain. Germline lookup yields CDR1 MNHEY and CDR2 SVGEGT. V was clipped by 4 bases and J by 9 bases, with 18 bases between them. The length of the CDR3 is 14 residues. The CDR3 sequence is CASSWQETLKQAFF. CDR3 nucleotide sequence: TGTGCCAGCAGTTGGCAGGAAACTCTTAAGCAAGCTTTCTTT.

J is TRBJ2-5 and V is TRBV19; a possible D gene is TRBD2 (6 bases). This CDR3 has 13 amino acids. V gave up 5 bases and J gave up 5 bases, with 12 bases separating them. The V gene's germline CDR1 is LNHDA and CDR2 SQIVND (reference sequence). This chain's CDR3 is CASSGWLAETQYF. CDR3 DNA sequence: TGTGCCAGTAGTGGGTGGCTAGCGGAGACCCAGTACTTC.

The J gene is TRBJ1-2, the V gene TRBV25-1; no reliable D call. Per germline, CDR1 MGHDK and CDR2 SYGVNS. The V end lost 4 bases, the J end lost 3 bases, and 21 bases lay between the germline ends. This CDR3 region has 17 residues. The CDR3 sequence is CASSATLGEGKDYGYTF. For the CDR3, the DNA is TGTGCCAGCAGTGCAACCCTCGGCGAGGGAAAGGACTATGGCTACACCTTC.

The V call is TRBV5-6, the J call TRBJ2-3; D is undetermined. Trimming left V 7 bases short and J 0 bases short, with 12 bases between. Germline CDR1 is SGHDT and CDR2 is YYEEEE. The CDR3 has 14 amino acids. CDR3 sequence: CASLGPDSTDTQYF. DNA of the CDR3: TGTGCCAGCCTCGGCCCCGATAGCACAGATACGCAGTATTTT.